The 15 T cell receptor beta chains reported below all come from one sample, sequenced in a study of T cells in Graves' hyperthyroidism and ophthalmopathy (dated by TCRdb to between 2018 and 2021). Receptors were amplified or captured by multiplex PCR. The data were produced on an Illumina HiSeq 2000. The TCR beta CDR3 regions were amplified from RNA transcripts. For the first round of RT-PCR on the TCR CDR3, the HTBI primer set was used together with the Qiagen OneStep RT-PCR kit. Using fastp at Q25 and MiXCR, TCRdb reprocessed the public reads and kept productive beta chains. Here each entry gathers all rows of one CDR3 protein and keeps the most common genes and DNA. The sample contains hundreds of thousands of distinct CDR3 sequences, 11% to 15% of them found a single time. Together, the top ten hold roughly 10% of the sample. The specimen was blood. These receptors came from a woman younger than 35 with Graves' hyperthyroidism.

The CDR3 bases are TGTGCCATCAGTGATACGGAGACCCAGTACTTC. Amino acid sequence: CAISDTETQYF. This sequence joins TRBV10-3 and TRBJ2-5; no definite D call. The V end lost 3 bases, the J end lost 5 bases, and 4 bases lay between the germline ends. The CDR3 runs 11 residues. Germline V gene lookup returns CDR1 ENHRY and CDR2 SYGVKD.

This clonotype appeared a few times. The CDR3 nucleotides are TGTGCCAGCAGCCCCACGACAGGGAGCAATGAAAAACTGTTTTTT. Translated, it gives CASSPTTGSNEKLFF. The chain employs TRBV7-9 and TRBJ1-4; 7 bases agree with TRBD1. Germline CDR1 is SEHNR and CDR2 is FQNEAQ (reference sequence). V dropped 5 bases and J dropped 5; count of bases not matched to a gene: 8. The CDR3 consists of 15 residues.

This clonotype came up many times. The chain carries TRBV2 and TRBJ1-5, with TRBD1 as a possible D gene (5 bases). Germline CDR1 SNHLY, CDR2 FYNNEI. CDR3 length equals 13 residues. The CDR3 here is CAWTGDFGQPQHF. The DNA of the CDR3 is TGTGCTTGGACGGGGGACTTCGGCCAGCCCCAGCATTTT.

The chain uses TRBV6-2 or TRBV6-3 and TRBJ2-7; D possibly uses TRBD1 or TRBD2 (5 bases each). Deletions cut 2 bases from V and 10 bases from J, with 12 bases between. This CDR3 is 12 amino acids long. The germline V gene has CDR1 MNHEY and CDR2 SVGEGT. CDR3 protein: CASSYVLGRQYF. For the CDR3, the DNA is TGTGCCAGCAGTTACGTATTGGGACGACAGTACTTC.

At least ten counts were recorded for this clonotype. V gene TRBV20-1 combines with J gene TRBJ1-6; D unclear. The V end lost 1 base, the J end lost 0 bases, and 10 bases lay between the germline ends. This CDR3 has 16 amino acids. Germline V gene lookup returns CDR1 DFQATT and CDR2 SNEGSKA (reference sequence). The CDR3 here is CSARVPVSSYNSPLHF. DNA for the CDR3: TGCAGTGCTAGAGTACCAGTGAGCTCCTATAATTCACCCCTCCACTTT.

The chain recombines TRBV27 with TRBJ1-1, with no clear D. CDR3 length equals 16 residues. Trimming stripped 1 base from V and 2 bases from J, with 14 bases between. Germline V gene sequence: CDR1 MNHEY, CDR2 SMNVEV (reference sequence). The CDR3 region is CASSLFGSAGNTEAFF. CDR3 bases: TGTGCCAGCAGTTTATTTGGCTCAGCTGGCAACACTGAAGCTTTCTTT.

This clonotype was seen at least ten times. The chain has TRBV20-1 and TRBJ1-3, with a weak D call TRBD1 (6 bases). Trimming removed 4 bases at V and 0 bases at J, with 22 bases between. This CDR3 has 18 residues. Germline V gene sequence: CDR1 DFQATT, CDR2 SNEGSKA (reference sequence). This CDR3 is CSATSGQVRYSSGNTIYF. DNA for the CDR3: TGCAGTGCTACCTCGGGACAAGTACGTTATAGCTCTGGAAACACCATATATTTT.

The chain joins TRBV11-2 to TRBJ2-5; D is uncertain. This CDR3 is 16 amino acids long. V lost 4 bases and J lost 2, with 17 bases in between. The germline V gene encodes CDR1 SGHAT and CDR2 FQNNGV. Written as DNA, the CDR3 is TGTGCCAGCAGCTCACCCTCTGAGCAGTTTCAAGAGACCCAGTACTTC. Translated: CASSSPSEQFQETQYF.

In this sample, this clonotype turned up many times. The chain is built from TRBV20-1 and TRBJ2-5; D not certain. The V gene's germline CDR1 is DFQATT and CDR2 SNEGSKA (reference sequence). Trimming left V 5 bases short and J 1 base short, with 8 bases between. The CDR3 is 12 residues long. This CDR3 reads CSALKGQETQYF. The DNA for the CDR3 is TGCAGTGCTTTGAAAGGCCAAGAGACCCAGTACTTC.

This clonotype was recorded many times. V gene TRBV20-1 combines with J gene TRBJ2-7; 10 nucleotides align to TRBD1. CDR1 is DFQATT, CDR2 SNEGSKA, per germline (reference sequence). V gave up 3 bases and J gave up 1 base; unmatched junction bases: 3. CDR3 length: 14 residues. CDR3 DNA sequence: TGCAGTGCTAGCCGGGACAGGGGATCCTACGAGCAGTACTTC. Translating it yields CSASRDRGSYEQYF.

This clonotype was detected ten times or more. The chain employs TRBV12-3 or TRBV12-4 and TRBJ2-3, with 9 bases identical to TRBD2. The CDR3 totals 16 residues. V was clipped by 6 bases and J by 5 bases; unmatched bases: 12. CDR3: CASRPSGGRGVDTQYF. DNA of the CDR3: TGTGCCAGCAGGCCCTCCGGCGGGAGGGGGGTAGATACGCAGTATTTT.

This clonotype was picked up many times. CDR3 nucleotide sequence: TGTGCCAGCAGTCCCCCCGAAAAACAGGGGGCCTCCTACGAGCAGTACTTC. It codes for CASSPPEKQGASYEQYF. The chain is built from TRBV28 and TRBJ2-7; TRBD1 agrees at 9 bases. The germline V gene encodes CDR1 MDHEN and CDR2 SYDVKM. The CDR3 totals 17 residues. The junction had 11 bases not matched to a gene; V was cut back by 5 bases and J by 0 bases.

This clonotype was detected only a few times. V usage is TRBV20-1 and J usage is TRBJ1-5; no clear D. This CDR3 spans 14 amino acids. V was trimmed by 0 bases and J by 4 bases, leaving 10 bases between them. The germline V gene has CDR1 DFQATT and CDR2 SNEGSKA (reference sequence). Here the CDR3 reads CSARDRSINQPQHF. In DNA form, the CDR3 reads TGCAGTGCTAGAGACCGCAGCATTAATCAGCCCCAGCATTTT.

This clonotype has just a few counts. The rearrangement links TRBV7-3 to TRBJ2-6, with D unresolved. Germline CDR1 SGHTA, CDR2 FQGTGA. V lost 0 bases and J lost 0, with 12 bases in between. The CDR3 extends over 18 amino acids. The CDR3 reads CASSLTGFASSGANVLTF. The CDR3 nucleotides are TGTGCCAGCAGCTTAACAGGGTTTGCCTCCTCTGGGGCCAACGTCCTGACTTTC.

The V and J genes are TRBV5-1 and TRBJ2-1; D is perhaps TRBD1 (8 bases). Germline CDR1 and CDR2: SGHRS and YFSETQ. V was shortened by 0 bases and J by 2 bases, with 15 bases between the two germline ends. The CDR3 is 17 residues long. CDR3 sequence: CASSLADRGGPYNEQFF. The CDR3 DNA sequence: TGCGCCAGCAGCTTGGCCGACAGGGGAGGGCCCTACAATGAGCAGTTCTTC.